This TCR beta chain was recovered during a study of blood T cells in healthy people across ages. Healthy Caucasian individuals from Russia aged roughly 6 to 100 served as donors. Isolation yielded PBMCs, at least 7 million per sample, in every case. Study-wide results and caveats: Age brought a roughly linear fall in TCR beta diversity measured per million T cells. Whereas aged donors had fewer naive CD4+ cells, long-lived donors had more of them and higher diversity.

Comment on this clonotype: Antigen: not known.

Germline V gene lookup returns CDR1 DFQATT and CDR2 SNEGSKA (reference sequence). V was clipped by 4 bases and J by 1 base, with 8 bases between them. The CDR3 runs to 13 residues. The use of a sample-barcoded 5' primer and a J-beta primer mix characterized a second PCR of 7 to 11 cycles. MiXCR, applied by TCRdb to the 5' RACE reads, yields one record per CDR3 protein. The table has some 730,000 distinct CDR3 sequences, 20% to 25% seen once. The clonotype was recovered from a man between 65 and 85 years old in good health. V is TRBV20-1 and J is TRBJ2-4, with unresolved D. What was sequenced was blood. This CDR3 is CSAMANAKNIQYF. The CDR3 bases are TGCAGTGCTATGGCGAATGCCAAAAACATTCAGTACTTC.